This T cell receptor (beta chain) was sequenced during a study of cytomegalovirus exposure and HLA in healthy donors. As for the study in general: In an early release, HLA-typed donors contributed tens of millions of unique TCR sequences. Points from the study as a whole: In a later analysis, the majority of CMV-associated beta chains seemingly showed HLA restriction. Earlier results showed most TCR beta V segments being productive about 87% or about 30% of the time.

Remarks on this clone: Its antigen remains unidentified.

Primers: 60 Vbeta forward and 13 Jbeta reverse. Clones were sequenced by immunoSEQ multiplex PCR, and TCRdb holds only the in-frame ones, with some missing. The data contain 150,000 to 200,000 clones, about four fifths of them singletons. The sequenced material came from PBMCs. This receptor was taken from a woman younger than 35 in good health and CMV-seropositive.

CDR3 in DNA: TGTGCCAGCAGCTCCCAAAGAACAGGGTCCTACGAGCAGTACTTC. It is translated as CASSSQRTGSYEQYF. The chain recombines TRBV11-2 with TRBJ2-7; perhaps TRBD1 as D (6 bases). V dropped 4 bases and J dropped 1 base, with 14 bases sitting between them. Looked up from germline, CDR1 is SGHAT and CDR2 is FQNNGV. This CDR3 contains 15 residues.